This T cell receptor beta chain was captured by sequencing in a study of shared clonotypes between healthy human individuals. Across the study: Two female and three male donors aged 18 to 49 were enrolled.

The CDR3 is made up of 14 amino acids. The V segment lost 5 bases and the J segment 12 bases; nucleotides outside the gene matches: 12. Per germline, CDR1 LNHDA and CDR2 SQIVND (reference sequence). Whole-study results and caveats: Naive subsets generally exceeded memory subsets in estimated richness. Some clonotypes were shared by all four sorted-subset donors, while others were not shared. The non-shared ones had lower generation probabilities than the shared ones.

Caucasian adults residing in Nashville, Tennessee made up all the donors. A remark on this clone: Antigen unknown.

Clones were read by immunoSEQ multiplex PCR, and TCRdb kept only the in-frame ones, dropping some. The profile shows nearly 1 million clones, 76% of them singletons. Sequenced: memory CD4+ T cells sorted from blood. Subset denoted: CD45RA-negative fraction. The clonotype comes from a man in his late teens or twenties in good health. V is TRBV19 and J is TRBJ1-1, with 10 bases aligning to TRBD1. The CDR3 region is CASSPPGQGFASFF. The CDR3 DNA sequence: TGTGCCAGTAGTCCCCCGGGACAGGGGTTTGCATCTTTCTTT.